At least ten counts were recorded for the clone carrying this T cell receptor beta chain. In TCRdb, the 5' RACE reads were re-called with MiXCR into one record per CDR3 protein. The sample shows 100,000 or so distinct CDR3 sequences, about an eighth of them seen only once. The data belong to a study of early T cells in non-severe SARS-CoV-2 infection. The V gene lost 1 base and the J gene lost 6 bases, with 10 bases spanning the gap. Germline values: CDR1 LGHDT, CDR2 YNNKEL (reference sequence). The CDR3 totals 13 residues. The rearrangement uses TRBV3-1 and TRBJ2-7, with D unresolved. The TCR sequence derives from an adult who was a healthcare worker with PCR-confirmed SARS-CoV-2 infection or an uninfected control (not recorded which). Sequenced: whole blood. The CDR3 DNA reads TGTGCCAGCAGCCAAGGGCTCGGTGTCGAGCAGTACTTC. Its protein product is CASSQGLGVEQYF.